The 14 T cell receptor beta chains below come from one sample, sequenced in a study of spatial heterogeneity in lung cancer (dated by TCRdb to the late 2010s). The intended sense of this specimen's time point label: sample taken at primary tumor resection. TCR sequencing used whole RNA extracted from tumor and nontumor lung tissue, or from cryopreserved PBMC samples, without cell sorting. The protocol used for the library was 5' RACE. The sequencer was a NextSeq 500. TCRdb ran its own pipeline on the public reads, namely fastp trimming at Q25 and MiXCR clone calling, and kept in-frame beta chains. Rows are unified per CDR3 protein, each entry keeping the most common DNA and genes. The sample records around 13,000 distinct CDR3 sequences, around 5.2% of which are singletons. The ten biggest clones cover roughly 35% of the sample. Material: lung tumor tissue, obtained at surgery. The source of these receptors is a human donor with early-stage non-small cell lung cancer.

In its sample, this clonotype ranks as medium-sized. This beta chain is an unintended read in a library built for alpha chains; its size means little. The chain carries TRBV5-1 and TRBJ1-1; the D is unclear. V lost 0 bases and J 2 bases, leaving 8 bases between the germline ends. The CDR3 sequence is 14 residues long. Germline V gives CDR1 SGHRS, CDR2 YFSETQ. This chain's CDR3 is CASSLGSYNTEAFF. In DNA, the CDR3 is TGCGCCAGCAGCTTGGGATCCTACAACACTGAAGCTTTCTTT.

This clonotype was seen a few times. Little can be read into the size of this beta chain, an off-target read in a library designed for alpha chains. V is TRBV18 and J is TRBJ2-4; D uncertain. V lost 2 bases, J lost 8 bases, and 7 bases lay in between. CDR3 length equals 12 residues. Germline V gene sequence: CDR1 KGHSH, CDR2 LQKENI. CDR3 sequence: CASSPSGDIQYF. CDR3 coding DNA: TGTGCCAGCTCACCATCGGGTGACATTCAGTACTTC. The full variable domain, with the rest looked up from reference TRBV18 and TRBJ2-4, is NAGVMQNPRHLVRRRGQEARLRCSPMKGHSHVYWYRQLPEEGLKFMVYLQKENIIDESGMPKERFSAEFPKEGPSILRIQQVVRGDSAAYFCASSPSGDIQYFGAGTRLSVL.

About this clonotype: Since the library was made to target alpha chains, this beta chain is a stray read and its abundance is not meaningful. The V gene is TRBV7-2, the J gene TRBJ2-2; D is unresolved. Trimming left V 1 base short and J 0 bases short, with 9 bases between. CDR3 length: 16 residues. Germline-derived CDR1 and CDR2 are SGHTA and FQGNSA. CDR3 in DNA: TGTGCCAGCAGCTTAGGGTTTTCTCCGAACACCGGGGAGCTGTTTTTT. Translated: CASSLGFSPNTGELFF.

This clonotype was picked up many times. Within a library made for alpha chains, this beta chain is off target, and its count is uninformative. CDR3 protein: CASSWGSIGYGTEAFF. CDR3 in DNA: TGTGCCAGCAGTTGGGGCTCAATTGGTTACGGGACTGAAGCTTTCTTT. The chain has TRBV6-2 or TRBV6-3 and TRBJ1-1; the D gene is possibly TRBD1 (5 bases). This CDR3 is built from 16 residues. V was clipped by 4 bases and J by 5 bases, with 20 bases between them. Germline CDR1 reads MNHEY; CDR2 reads SVGEGT.

In its sample, this clonotype was seen many times. The library was designed around alpha chains, so this beta chain is a stray read whose abundance carries little weight. The gene calls are TRBV4-3 and TRBJ2-1; D tentatively reads TRBD1 or TRBD2 (5 bases each). Germline V gives CDR1 LGHNA, CDR2 YSLEER. This CDR3 contains 18 residues. Deletions cut 0 bases from V and 0 bases from J, with 15 bases between. CDR3 in amino acids: CASSQDGLGVHSYNEQFF. CDR3 in DNA: TGCGCCAGCAGCCAAGATGGGTTGGGGGTACACTCCTACAATGAGCAGTTCTTC.

Many counts were recorded for this clonotype. This beta chain was picked up by a library intended for alpha chains and is off target, so its count carries little meaning. The chain joins TRBV20-1 to TRBJ2-7; 10 bases map to TRBD1. Looked up from germline, CDR1 is DFQATT and CDR2 is SNEGSKA (reference sequence). The CDR3 contains 13 residues. V shed 4 bases and J 3 bases; nucleotides not matched to a gene: 3. CDR3 bases: TGCAGTGCTACCGGGACAGGGGTCTACGAGCAGTACTTC. It codes for CSATGTGVYEQYF.

This clonotype occurred many times. This beta chain was picked up by a library intended for alpha chains and is off target, so its count carries little meaning. The chain links TRBV12-3 or TRBV12-4 to TRBJ2-7; D possibly corresponds to TRBD2 (5 bases). With 5 bases removed from V and 5 bases from J, the gap between germline ends came to 16 bases. The CDR3 has 14 amino acids. CDR3 protein: CASSLGVGINEQYV. The CDR3 nucleotides are TGTGCCAGCAGTCTTGGGGTCGGGATTAACGAGCAGTACGTC.

This clonotype is termed medium-sized. This beta chain is off target for a library built for alpha chains, so its abundance means little. J is TRBJ2-2 and V is TRBV2; 8 positions match TRBD1. The junction had 3 bases not matched to a gene; V was cut back by 6 bases and J by 0 bases. Germline V lookup: CDR1 SNHLY, CDR2 FYNNEI. The CDR3 covers 15 residues. The CDR3 sequence is CASRETGANTGELFF. The CDR3 nucleotides read TGTGCCAGCAGAGAGACAGGGGCGAACACCGGGGAGCTGTTTTTT.

About this clonotype itself: This beta chain lies outside the target of a library built for alpha chains; its clone size means little. The chain employs TRBV28 and TRBJ2-3; D remains unclear. CDR3 size: 17 residues. In germline, CDR1 is MDHEN, CDR2 SYDVKM. The germline V and J ends were trimmed by 5 bases and 8 bases, with 26 bases remaining between them. The CDR3 here is CASSPTYTVGMSATQYF. For the CDR3, the DNA is TGTGCCAGCAGTCCCACCTATACCGTGGGGATGTCAGCTACGCAGTATTTT.

This clonotype was observed at least ten times. This beta chain came through as a stray read in a library set up for alpha chains, and its size says little. The chain couples TRBV25-1 to TRBJ1-6; 10 nucleotides agree with TRBD1. The CDR3 is made up of 15 amino acids. The V segment lost 1 base and the J segment 7 bases; nucleotides outside the gene matches: 1. CDR1 and CDR2 from the germline V gene are MGHDK and SYGVNS. The CDR3 region has the DNA TGTGCCAGCAGTGAATTGGACAGGGGGAATTCACCCCTCCACTTT. Translation: CASSELDRGNSPLHF.

This clonotype was found many times. A library made for alpha chains picked up this beta chain off target, so its size means little. The chain combines TRBV29-1 with TRBJ1-2, with D unclear. CDR1 and CDR2 (germline): SQVTM, ANQGSEA. The CDR3 totals 14 residues. The ends were cut back, 1 base at V and 7 bases at J, with 16 bases in the middle. In nucleotides, the CDR3 is TGCAGCGTTGAAGTAGTCTCAGGCACGGGTGGCTACACCTTC. Protein: CSVEVVSGTGGYTF.

Note on this clonotype: This beta chain was picked up by a library intended for alpha chains and is off target, so its count carries little meaning. The chain couples TRBV4-1 to TRBJ2-4; D remains ambiguous. V lost 0 bases, J lost 2 bases, and 11 bases lay in between. This CDR3 has 16 residues. CDR1 and CDR2 from the germline V gene are MGHRA and YSYEKL. The CDR3 region is CASSQDRKGTKNIQYF. The CDR3 DNA follows: TGCGCCAGCAGCCAAGATCGGAAGGGAACCAAAAACATTCAGTACTTC.

This clonotype was seen ten or more times. This beta chain represents an off-target read in a library built for alpha chains; its size is of limited meaning. V gene TRBV12-3 or TRBV12-4 combines with J gene TRBJ2-1; 10 bases match TRBD2. Unmatched junction bases numbered 7, after V lost 1 base and J lost 7 bases. The CDR3 extends over 16 amino acids. As DNA, the CDR3 is TGTGCCAGCAGTTTAGGGGGTAGCGGGAGGCAGAATGAGCAGTTCTTC. The encoded protein is CASSLGGSGRQNEQFF.

This clonotype was seen many times. Since the library was made to target alpha chains, this beta chain is a stray read and its abundance is not meaningful. The CDR3 spells CASSQAGQWYGYTF. For the CDR3, the DNA is TGCGCCAGCAGCCAAGCCGGACAGTGGTATGGCTACACCTTC. The V call is TRBV4-1, the J call TRBJ1-2, with D perhaps TRBD1 (6 bases). This CDR3 has 14 amino acids. V lost 1 base and J 5 bases, leaving 11 bases between the germline ends. Germline V gene lookup returns CDR1 MGHRA and CDR2 YSYEKL.